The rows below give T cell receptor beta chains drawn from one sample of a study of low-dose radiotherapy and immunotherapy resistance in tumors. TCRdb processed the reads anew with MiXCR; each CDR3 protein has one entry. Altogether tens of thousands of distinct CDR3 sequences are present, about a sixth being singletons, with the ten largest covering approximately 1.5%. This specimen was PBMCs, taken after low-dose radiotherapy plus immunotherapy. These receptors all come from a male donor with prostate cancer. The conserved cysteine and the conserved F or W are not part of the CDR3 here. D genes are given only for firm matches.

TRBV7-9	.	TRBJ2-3	ASSPPEGGMVTDTQY
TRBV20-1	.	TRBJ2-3	SAREITDTQY
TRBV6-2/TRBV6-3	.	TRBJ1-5	ASSEPRAGNQPQH
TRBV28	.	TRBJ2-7	ASVRGADYEQY
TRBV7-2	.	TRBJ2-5	ASSLRVQETQY
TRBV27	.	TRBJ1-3	ASSSTGSGNTIY
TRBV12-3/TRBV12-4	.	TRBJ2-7	ASSPQGGSYEQY
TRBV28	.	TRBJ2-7	ASSPRFNEQY
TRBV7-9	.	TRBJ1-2	ASSLGGIYGYT
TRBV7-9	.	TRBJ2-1	ASSLQDQF
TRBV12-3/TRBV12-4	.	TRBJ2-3	ASSLLRGTDTQY
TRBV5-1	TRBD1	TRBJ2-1	ASSPRQGASREQF
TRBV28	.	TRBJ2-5	ATTSGTTQETQY
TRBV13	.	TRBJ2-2	ASSAGYTGELF
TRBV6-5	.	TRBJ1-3	ASRPLSGTSGNTIY
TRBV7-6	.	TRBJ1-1	ASSPGLNTEAF
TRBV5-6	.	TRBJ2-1	ASSLGSEQF
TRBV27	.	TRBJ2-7	ASSLARGQGGHEQY
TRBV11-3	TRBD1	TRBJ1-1	ASSLDLKINRGGWNTEAF
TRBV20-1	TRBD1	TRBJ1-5	SARETGALNQPQH